This TCR beta chain was retrieved from a study of T-cell reconstitution after alpha-beta-depleted transplantation in children. The library targeted TCRbeta and was prepared with unique molecular identifiers. TCRdb re-called the PCR reads through MiXCR, storing one row per CDR3 protein. The table lists around 480,000 distinct CDR3 sequences, approximately 29% of them singletons. The sample consisted of PBMCs from the stem cell graft donor, taken from the stem cell graft. This TCR derives from a human donor who donated a stem cell graft to a child with aplastic anemia.

DNA for the CDR3: TGTGCCAGCAGTTACCGGACAGGGAGTACCGGGGAGCTGTTTTTT. This translates into CASSYRTGSTGELFF. The chain has TRBV6-5 and TRBJ2-2; TRBD1 matches 8 bases. The CDR3 spans 15 residues. Trimming cost V 2 bases and J 5 bases; bases outside gene matches: 4. CDR1 is MNHEY, CDR2 SVGAGI, per germline.